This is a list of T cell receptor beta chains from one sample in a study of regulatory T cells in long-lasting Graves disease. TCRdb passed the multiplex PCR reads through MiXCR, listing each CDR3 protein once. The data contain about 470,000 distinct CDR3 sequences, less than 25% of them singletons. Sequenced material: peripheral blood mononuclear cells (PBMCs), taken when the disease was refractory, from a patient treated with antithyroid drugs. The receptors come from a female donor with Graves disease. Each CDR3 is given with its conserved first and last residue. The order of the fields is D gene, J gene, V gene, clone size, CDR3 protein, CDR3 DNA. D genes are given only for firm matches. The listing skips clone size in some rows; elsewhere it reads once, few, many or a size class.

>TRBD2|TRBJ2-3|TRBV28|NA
CAIRTGGPSTDTQYF
TGTGCCATCCGTACGGGGGGGCCTAGCACAGATACGCAGTATTTT
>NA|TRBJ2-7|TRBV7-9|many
CASSLIPGSYEQYF
TGTGCCAGCAGCTTAATTCCCGGGAGCTACGAGCAGTACTTC
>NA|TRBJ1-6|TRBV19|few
CASSIDPDFNSPLHF
TGTGCCAGTAGTATAGATCCAGACTTCAATTCACCCCTCCACTTT
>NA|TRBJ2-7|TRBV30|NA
CAWTPRGTGEQYF
TGTGCCTGGACCCCACGTGGGACCGGCGAGCAGTACTTC
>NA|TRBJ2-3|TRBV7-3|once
CASSLTGPAADTQYF
TGTGCCAGCAGCTTAACAGGGCCAGCGGCAGATACGCAGTATTTT
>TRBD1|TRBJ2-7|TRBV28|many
CASRPGTGLSYEQYF
TGTGCCAGCAGGCCCGGGACAGGCCTCTCCTACGAGCAGTACTTC
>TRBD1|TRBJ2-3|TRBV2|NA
CASSETGDNTDTQYF
TGTGCCAGCAGTGAAACAGGGGACAACACAGATACGCAGTATTTT
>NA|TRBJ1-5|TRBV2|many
CASSGGGAGNQPQHF
TGTGCCAGCAGTGGAGGGGGGGCCGGCAATCAGCCCCAGCATTTT
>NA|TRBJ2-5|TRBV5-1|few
CASSLATSQETQYF
TGCGCCAGCAGCTTGGCGACTTCCCAAGAGACCCAGTACTTC
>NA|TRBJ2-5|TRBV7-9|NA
CASSLGDGARETQYF
TGTGCCAGCAGCTTAGGTGACGGCGCGAGGGAGACCCAGTACTTC
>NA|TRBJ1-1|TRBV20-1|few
CSARGLSTEAFF
TGCAGTGCTAGGGGGCTGAGCACTGAAGCTTTCTTT
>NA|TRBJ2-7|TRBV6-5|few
CASSYSMSGAKYEQYF
TGTGCCAGCAGTTACTCGATGTCAGGGGCAAAATACGAGCAGTACTTC
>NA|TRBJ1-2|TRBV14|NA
CASSQDESYGYTF
TGTGCCAGCAGCCAAGATGAAAGCTATGGCTACACCTTC
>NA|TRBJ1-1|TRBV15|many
CATSRAVGQGGTEAFF
TGTGCCACCAGCAGAGCCGTTGGACAAGGAGGCACTGAAGCTTTCTTT
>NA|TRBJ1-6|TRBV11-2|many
CASSLIGTSNSPLHF
TGTGCCAGCAGCTTAATTGGGACGTCCAATTCACCCCTCCACTTT
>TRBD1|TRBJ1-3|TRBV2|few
CASSEIGTGAGNTIYF
TGTGCCAGCAGTGAGATAGGGACAGGGGCTGGAAACACCATATATTTT
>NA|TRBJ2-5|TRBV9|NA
CASSAENQETQYF
TGTGCCAGCAGCGCGGAGAACCAAGAGACCCAGTACTTC
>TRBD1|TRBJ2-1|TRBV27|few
CASSQGGGEQFF
TGTGCCAGTTCTCAAGGGGGCGGCGAGCAGTTCTTC
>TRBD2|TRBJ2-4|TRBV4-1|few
CASSSRDGTSGTNIQYF
TGCGCCAGCAGCTCACGGGATGGGACTAGCGGGACGAACATTCAGTACTTC
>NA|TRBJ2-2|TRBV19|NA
CASSLQGYTGELFF
TGTGCCAGTAGTTTACAAGGTTACACCGGGGAGCTGTTTTTT
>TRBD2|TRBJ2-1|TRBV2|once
CARPGTSGNHEQFF
TGTGCCAGACCCGGGACTAGCGGGAACCATGAGCAGTTCTTC
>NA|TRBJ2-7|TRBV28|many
CASRGTGTENYEQYF
TGTGCCAGCAGGGGCACCGGGACGGAAAACTACGAGCAGTACTTC
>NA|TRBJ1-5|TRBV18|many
CASQRDKGGNQPQHF
TGTGCCAGCCAGAGGGACAAGGGGGGCAATCAGCCCCAGCATTTT
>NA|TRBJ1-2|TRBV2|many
CASSPIADRWGYTF
TGTGCCAGCAGCCCCATCGCGGACCGTTGGGGCTACACCTTC
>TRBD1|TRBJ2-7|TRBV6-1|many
CASRTGQGSYEQYF
TGTGCCAGCAGAACGGGACAGGGGTCCTACGAGCAGTACTTC
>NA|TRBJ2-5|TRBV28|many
CASSRELGEQETQYF
TGTGCCAGCAGCCGAGAACTCGGGGAACAAGAGACCCAGTACTTC
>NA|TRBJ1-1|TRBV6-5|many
CASSYLVGALNTEAFF
TGTGCCAGCAGTTACCTTGTTGGGGCCCTGAACACTGAAGCTTTCTTT
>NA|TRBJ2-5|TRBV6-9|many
CASSSSSWETQYF
TGTGCCAGCAGTTCCAGTAGCTGGGAGACCCAGTACTTC
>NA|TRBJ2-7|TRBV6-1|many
CASSTGHQPGEQYF
TGTGCCAGCAGTACGGGACACCAACCCGGCGAGCAGTACTTC
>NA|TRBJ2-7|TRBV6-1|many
CASTALLTYEQYF
TGTGCCAGCACCGCCCTCCTCACCTACGAGCAGTACTTC
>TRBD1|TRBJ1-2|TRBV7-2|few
CASSFRTGLGGYTF
TGTGCCAGCAGCTTCCGGACAGGCTTGGGTGGCTACACCTTC
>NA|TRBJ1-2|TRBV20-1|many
CSARADYGYTF
TGCAGTGCTAGAGCGGACTATGGCTACACCTTC
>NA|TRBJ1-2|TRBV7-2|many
CASSLYWTAAAF
TGTGCCAGCAGCCTCTACTGGACGGCCGCCGCCTTC
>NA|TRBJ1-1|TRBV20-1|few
CSARGIQIMNTEAFF
TGCAGTGCTAGAGGGATACAGATTATGAACACTGAAGCTTTCTTT
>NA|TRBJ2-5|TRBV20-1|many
CSAPRVSQETQYF
TGCAGTGCTCCAAGGGTGAGCCAAGAGACCCAGTACTTC
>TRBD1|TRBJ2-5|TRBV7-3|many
CASSLGQGATETQYF
TGTGCCAGCAGCTTGGGACAGGGGGCCACAGAGACCCAGTACTTC
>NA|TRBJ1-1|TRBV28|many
CASRTRLASSTGEAFF
TGTGCCAGCAGGACACGTCTGGCATCGTCTACGGGTGAAGCTTTCTTT
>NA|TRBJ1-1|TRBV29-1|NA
CSVPGGDRAFF
TGCAGCGTGCCCGGGGGGGATAGGGCTTTCTTT
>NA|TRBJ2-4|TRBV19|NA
CASSPKGLAKNIQYF
TGTGCCAGTAGTCCAAAGGGACTAGCCAAAAACATTCAGTACTTC
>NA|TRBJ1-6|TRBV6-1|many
CASGGSGIWNSPLHF
TGTGCCAGCGGGGGTTCGGGTATTTGGAATTCACCCCTCCACTTT
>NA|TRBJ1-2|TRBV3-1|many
CASSPSQGSWDGYTF
TGTGCCAGCAGCCCAAGTCAGGGATCCTGGGATGGCTACACCTTC
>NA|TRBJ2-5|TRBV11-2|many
CASSLWAQESGETQYF
TGTGCCAGCAGCTTATGGGCTCAAGAGTCCGGAGAGACCCAGTACTTC
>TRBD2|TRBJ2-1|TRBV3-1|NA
CVSSQDVSSGSWYNEQFF
TGTGTCAGCAGCCAAGATGTGTCTAGCGGGAGTTGGTACAATGAGCAGTTCTTC
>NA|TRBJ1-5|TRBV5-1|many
CASSSQSNQPQHF
TGCGCCAGCAGTTCTCAGAGCAATCAGCCCCAGCATTTT
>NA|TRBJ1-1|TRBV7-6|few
CASSLTGFVATEAFF
TGTGCCAGCAGCTTAACAGGGTTTGTGGCCACTGAAGCTTTCTTT
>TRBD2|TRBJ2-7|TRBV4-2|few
CASSPLTSGIPHEQYF
TGTGCCAGCAGCCCCCTGACTAGCGGGATTCCCCACGAGCAGTACTTC